A single sample gave rise to the 28 T cell receptor beta chains below, sequenced in a study of blood T cell repertoires in COVID-19. This table comes from immunoSEQ multiplex PCR, and its TCRdb copy is limited to in-frame clones, with some not included. The sample holds approximately 220,000 clones, about 84% seen once. Sample: PBMCs or T cells enriched from blood (not recorded which). All receptors come from a woman in her thirties or forties with acute COVID-19.

The rearrangement uses TRBV9 and TRBJ1-2, with 7 positions matching TRBD1. This CDR3 has 13 amino acids. CDR1 SGDLS and CDR2 YYNGEE come from the germline V gene. The V gene end was trimmed by 5 bases and the J gene end by 3 bases; junction bases not matched to a gene: 4. The CDR3 nucleotides are TGTGCCAGCAGGCGGGACAGCCACTATGGCTACACCTTC. Encoded protein: CASRRDSHYGYTF. The variable domain in full, with the rest retrieved from reference TRBV9 and TRBJ1-2, is DSGVTQTPKHLITATGQRVTLRCSPRSGDLSVYWYQQSLDQGLQFLIQYYNGEERAKGNILERFSAQQFPDLHSELNLSSLELGDSALYFCASRRDSHYGYTFGSGTRLTVV.

The chain combines TRBV27 with TRBJ2-3; 11 bases map to TRBD2. V was clipped by 5 bases and J by 0 bases; unmatched bases: 10. CDR1 MNHEY and CDR2 SMNVEV come from the germline V gene (reference sequence). There are 18 residues in the CDR3. The CDR3 coding sequence is TGTGCCAGCAGTCCGTATAGCGGGGGGGTTTCTAGCACAGATACGCAGTATTTT. This encodes CASSPYSGGVSSTDTQYF.

The chain has TRBV3-1 (or the pseudogene TRBV3-2) and TRBJ1-4; maybe TRBD1 (5 bases). CDR1 and CDR2 (germline): LGHDT, YNNKEL (reference sequence). CDR3 size: 16 residues. V was cut by 3 bases and J by 5 bases, with 16 bases left in between. The CDR3 reads CASSHPSKGANEKLFF. The CDR3, as DNA: TGTGCCAGCAGCCATCCGAGTAAAGGGGCCAATGAAAAACTGTTTTTT.

This sequence joins TRBV6-5 and TRBJ1-2, with D uncertain. This CDR3 is built from 14 residues. Germline values: CDR1 MNHEY, CDR2 SVGAGI. V shed 0 bases and J shed 1 base, with 6 bases lying between them. DNA for the CDR3: TGTGCCAGCAGTTACTCGAGCGGTAACTATGGCTACACCTTC. Residues: CASSYSSGNYGYTF.

The chain uses TRBV5-5 and TRBJ2-7, with D tentatively TRBD2 (5 bases). Looked up from germline, CDR1 is SGHKS and CDR2 is YYEKEE (reference sequence). CDR3 length: 13 amino acids. V was clipped by 3 bases and J by 2 bases, with 9 bases between them. The CDR3 is CASSYGIPYEQYF. Written as DNA, the CDR3 is TGTGCCAGCAGCTACGGGATCCCCTACGAGCAGTACTTC. The variable domain in full, with the rest retrieved from reference TRBV5-5 and TRBJ2-7, is DAGVTQSPTHLIKTRGQQVTLRCSPISGHKSVSWYQQVLGQGPQFIFQYYEKEERGRGNFPDRFSARQFPNYSSELNVNALLLGDSALYLCASSYGIPYEQYFGPGTRLTVT.

The genes are TRBV27 and TRBJ2-1, with 7 nucleotides matching TRBD2. The CDR3 consists of 15 residues. Germline loops: CDR1 MNHEY, CDR2 SMNVEV (reference sequence). J gave up 9 bases and V 2 bases, and 10 bases lay outside the gene matches. The CDR3 DNA sequence: TGTGCCAGCAGTTTAGGAGGGAGGGCCTGGTCTGAGCAGTTCTTC. Protein sequence: CASSLGGRAWSEQFF.

To note about this clone: Other DNA variants within this sample encode the same CDR3. This sequence joins TRBV9 and TRBJ2-7; 9 nucleotides align to TRBD1. The length of the CDR3 is 14 residues. Germline-derived CDR1 and CDR2 are SGDLS and YYNGEE. After removal of 0 bases from V and 2 bases from J, the junction contained 0 bases not matched to a gene. The CDR3 spells CASSVGQGAYEQYF. CDR3 DNA sequence: TGTGCCAGCAGCGTAGGACAGGGGGCCTACGAGCAGTACTTC.

This clone was counted a single time. The gene calls are TRBV11-1 and TRBJ2-2; D unclear. Germline loops: CDR1 SGHAT, CDR2 FQDESV (reference sequence). There are 12 residues in the CDR3. Trimming removed 4 bases at V and 8 bases at J, with 8 bases between. The CDR3 region is CASSSYAGELFF. As DNA, the CDR3 is TGTGCCAGCAGCTCCTACGCGGGGGAGCTGTTTTTT.

The chain employs TRBV5-1 and TRBJ2-7, with TRBD2 identical over 7 bases. The J segment lost 3 bases and the V segment lost 3 bases, leaving 12 bases of the junction unmatched. The CDR3 spans 16 residues. Germline CDR1 and CDR2: SGHRS and YFSETQ. CDR3 in amino acids: CASSSTTGGSFYEQYF. The CDR3 bases are TGCGCCAGCAGCTCGACCACCGGCGGGAGCTTCTACGAGCAGTACTTC.

CDR3: CAWSVQTGVLNEQYF. The CDR3 DNA is TGTGCCTGGAGTGTACAGACAGGGGTATTAAACGAGCAGTACTTC. V usage is TRBV30 and J usage is TRBJ2-7; 8 positions match TRBD1. Germline V lookup: CDR1 GTSNPN, CDR2 SVGIG (reference sequence). The length of the CDR3 is 15 residues. Trimming took 0 bases from V and 5 from J; bases not matched to a gene: 9.

This chain links TRBV29-1 with TRBJ1-1; the D gene is possibly TRBD1 (6 bases). CDR1 is SQVTM and CDR2 is ANQGSEA in the germline V gene. The CDR3 contains 14 residues. V was shortened by 2 bases and J by 4 bases, with 14 bases between the two germline ends. CDR3 sequence: CSVEQAGTLTEAFF. The CDR3 nucleotides are TGCAGCGTTGAACAGGCCGGGACACTCACTGAAGCTTTCTTT.

This chain uses TRBV5-6 with TRBJ1-1, with 10 bases aligning to TRBD1. After removal of 1 base from V and 5 bases from J, the junction contained 2 bases not matched to a gene. There are 14 residues in the CDR3. CDR1 SGHDT and CDR2 YYEEEE come from the germline V gene. The CDR3, as DNA: TGTGCCAGCAGCTTGTGGACAGGGGGGACTGAAGCTTTCTTT. It translates to CASSLWTGGTEAFF. The variable domain in full, with the rest retrieved from reference TRBV5-6 and TRBJ1-1, is DAGVTQSPTHLIKTRGQQVTLRCSPKSGHDTVSWYQQALGQGPQFIFQYYEEEERQRGNFPDRFSGHQFPNYSSELNVNALLLGDSALYLCASSLWTGGTEAFFGQGTRLTVV.

The chain joins TRBV2 to TRBJ2-2, with 11 bases aligning to TRBD1. V shed 6 bases, J shed 4 bases, and the junction held 10 bases outside the gene matches. The germline CDR1 and CDR2 sequences are SNHLY and FYNNEI. This CDR3 is 17 amino acids long. The CDR3 is CASSFEVGQGATGELFF. CDR3 DNA: TGTGCCAGCAGCTTCGAAGTTGGACAGGGGGCCACCGGGGAGCTGTTTTTT. Drawing the rest from reference TRBV2 and TRBJ2-2, the complete variable domain is EPEVTQTPSHQVTQMGQEVILRCVPISNHLYFYWYRQILGQKVEFLVSFYNNEISEKSEIFDDQFSVERPDGSNFTLKIRSTKLEDSAMYFCASSFEVGQGATGELFFGEGSRLTVL.

V and J are TRBV28 and TRBJ1-1; D unresolved. Deletions cut 8 bases from V and 7 bases from J, with 8 bases between. Germline V CDR1 and CDR2: MDHEN, SYDVKM. CDR3 size: 10 residues. CDR3 amino acids: CASPSGEAFF. The CDR3 coding sequence is TGTGCCAGCCCCAGCGGTGAAGCTTTCTTT.

V usage is TRBV6-2 or TRBV6-3 and J usage is TRBJ2-7, with D perhaps matching TRBD2 (6 bases). The CDR3 is made up of 16 amino acids. Deletions cut 5 bases from V and 1 base from J, with 18 bases between. CDR1 MNHEY and CDR2 SVGEGT come from the germline V gene. This CDR3 is CASSLPQAGFSYEQYF. Written as DNA, the CDR3 is TGTGCCAGCAGTCTCCCCCAGGCGGGGTTTTCCTACGAGCAGTACTTC.

CDR3 residues: CASSLLSGRATGELFF. CDR3 DNA sequence: TGTGCCAGCAGCTTACTGAGCGGGAGGGCCACCGGGGAGCTGTTTTTT. This chain links TRBV3-1 (or the pseudogene TRBV3-2) with TRBJ2-2; TRBD2 aligns across 10 bases. CDR1 and CDR2 (germline): LGHDT, YNNKEL (reference sequence). The CDR3 extends over 16 amino acids. The V gene end was trimmed by 5 bases and the J gene end by 4 bases; junction bases not matched to a gene: 7.

This chain connects TRBV7-8 to TRBJ1-1, with D possibly matching TRBD1 (6 bases). Germline V lookup: CDR1 SGHVS, CDR2 FQNEAQ. Trimming cost V 5 bases and J 4 bases, with 14 bases left between them. CDR3 size: 14 residues. The CDR3 DNA follows: TGTGCCAGCAGCACCAGACAGGATCCCACTGAAGCTTTCTTT. Amino acid sequence: CASSTRQDPTEAFF.

This chain joins TRBV14 and TRBJ2-5; possibly TRBD1 for D (5 bases). Germline V gene lookup returns CDR1 SGHDN and CDR2 FVKESK. The CDR3 runs 15 residues. The V and J ends lost 4 bases and 0 bases respectively, with 12 bases between them. CDR3 nucleotides: TGTGCCAGCAGCCGGATGACAGATTACCAAGAGACCCAGTACTTC. As protein: CASSRMTDYQETQYF.

CDR3 bases: TGTGCCATCAACAGGGGGGCGACTAACTATGGCTACACCTTC. Encoded protein: CAINRGATNYGYTF. The chain recombines TRBV10-3 with TRBJ1-2, with 8 positions matching TRBD1. Germline V CDR1 and CDR2: ENHRY, SYGVKD. V shed 7 bases and J 0 bases; nucleotides not matched to a gene: 4. CDR3 size: 14 residues.

The chain couples TRBV24-1 to TRBJ1-5; no clear D. V lost 5 bases, J lost 1 base, and 17 bases lay in between. The CDR3 covers 17 residues. Germline V gene sequence: CDR1 KGHDR, CDR2 SFDVKD. The CDR3 nucleotides read TGTGCCACCAGTGCGGGGTTACGGCGAGGGAGCAATCAGCCCCAGCATTTT. Residues: CATSAGLRRGSNQPQHF.

V is TRBV9 and J is TRBJ2-7; 7 nucleotides line up with TRBD1. The CDR3 sequence is 15 residues long. J gave up 1 base and V 1 base, and 5 bases lay outside the gene matches. Per germline, CDR1 SGDLS and CDR2 YYNGEE. CDR3 sequence reads: CASSVTDRVSYEQYF. The CDR3 coding sequence is TGTGCCAGCAGCGTAACCGACAGGGTATCCTACGAGCAGTACTTC.

The chain combines TRBV9 with TRBJ1-1; possibly TRBD1 for D (5 bases). There are 18 residues in the CDR3. Trimming pared 3 bases from V and 8 bases from J, leaving 29 bases between. CDR1 and CDR2 from the germline V gene are SGDLS and YYNGEE. CDR3 region: CASSGSTPSTGPSLEAFF. CDR3 nucleotide sequence: TGTGCCAGCAGCGGCAGTACTCCATCTACAGGACCGAGCTTAGAAGCTTTCTTT.

The chain links TRBV7-2 to TRBJ1-5; D is perhaps TRBD1 (5 bases). CDR3 length: 15 amino acids. CDR1 SGHTA and CDR2 FQGNSA come from the germline V gene. The V gene lost 5 bases and the J gene lost 0 bases, with 11 bases spanning the gap. Here the CDR3 DNA reads TGTGCCAGCAGCAGGACAAGGTATAGCAATCAGCCCCAGCATTTT. Its protein is CASSRTRYSNQPQHF.

J is TRBJ2-1 and V is TRBV9, with 9 bases aligning to TRBD1. Trimming took 0 bases from V and 3 from J; bases not matched to a gene: 4. Germline loops: CDR1 SGDLS, CDR2 YYNGEE. This CDR3 has 16 amino acids. The chain's CDR3 is CASSVGTGDLYNEQFF. CDR3 in DNA: TGTGCCAGCAGCGTAGGGACAGGGGATCTCTACAATGAGCAGTTCTTC.

This clone was seen a few times. V and J are TRBV27 and TRBJ2-4; 8 nucleotides agree with TRBD2. Germline CDR1 reads MNHEY; CDR2 reads SMNVEV (reference sequence). This CDR3 comprises 15 residues. V lost 6 bases and J lost 0; bases outside the gene matches: 4. The CDR3 DNA reads TGTGCCAGCAGGGCACTAGCGGAAGCCAAAAACATTCAGTACTTC. Its translation is CASRALAEAKNIQYF.

The V and J genes are TRBV27 and TRBJ1-2, with D perhaps TRBD1 (5 bases). The germline V gene has CDR1 MNHEY and CDR2 SMNVEV (reference sequence). The CDR3 covers 15 residues. V lost 4 bases and J lost 2, with 14 bases in between. CDR3 region: CASSSTGGSNYGYTF. Written as DNA, the CDR3 is TGTGCCAGCAGTTCCACCGGGGGGTCCAACTATGGCTACACCTTC.

A few counts support this clone. This rearrangement joins TRBV15 to TRBJ1-5, with TRBD1 matching 9 bases. Germline values: CDR1 LNHNV, CDR2 YYDKDF (reference sequence). CDR3 length: 14 amino acids. The V and J ends lost 5 bases and 5 bases, in that order; junction bases with no gene match: 4. The CDR3 sequence is CATSLDRGDQPQHF. CDR3 bases: TGTGCCACCAGCCTGGACAGGGGCGATCAGCCCCAGCATTTT.

The chain combines TRBV30 with TRBJ1-4, with no clear D. The CDR3 length is 15 residues. Trimming took off 1 base at V and 6 bases at J, with 15 bases between the two ends. CDR1 and CDR2 from the germline V gene are GTSNPN and SVGIG (reference sequence). In nucleotides, the CDR3 is TGTGCCTGGAGTGACTGGGTCTTGACTCATGAAAAACTGTTTTTT. It translates to CAWSDWVLTHEKLFF.